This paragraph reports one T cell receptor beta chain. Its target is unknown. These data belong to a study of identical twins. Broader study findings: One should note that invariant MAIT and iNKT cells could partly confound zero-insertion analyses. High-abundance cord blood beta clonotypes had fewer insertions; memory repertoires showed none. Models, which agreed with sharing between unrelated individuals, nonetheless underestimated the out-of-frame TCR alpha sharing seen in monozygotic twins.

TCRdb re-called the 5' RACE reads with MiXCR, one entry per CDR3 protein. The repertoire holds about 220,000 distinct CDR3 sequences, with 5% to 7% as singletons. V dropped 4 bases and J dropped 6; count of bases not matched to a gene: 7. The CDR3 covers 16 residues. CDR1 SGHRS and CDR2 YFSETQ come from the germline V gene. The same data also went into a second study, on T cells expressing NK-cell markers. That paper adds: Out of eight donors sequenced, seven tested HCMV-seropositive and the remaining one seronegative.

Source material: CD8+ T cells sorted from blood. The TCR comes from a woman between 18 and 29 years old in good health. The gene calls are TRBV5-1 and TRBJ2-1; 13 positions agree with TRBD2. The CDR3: CASSRTGTSGVNEQFF. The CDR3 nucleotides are TGCGCCAGCAGCCGCACAGGGACTAGCGGGGTCAATGAGCAGTTCTTC.